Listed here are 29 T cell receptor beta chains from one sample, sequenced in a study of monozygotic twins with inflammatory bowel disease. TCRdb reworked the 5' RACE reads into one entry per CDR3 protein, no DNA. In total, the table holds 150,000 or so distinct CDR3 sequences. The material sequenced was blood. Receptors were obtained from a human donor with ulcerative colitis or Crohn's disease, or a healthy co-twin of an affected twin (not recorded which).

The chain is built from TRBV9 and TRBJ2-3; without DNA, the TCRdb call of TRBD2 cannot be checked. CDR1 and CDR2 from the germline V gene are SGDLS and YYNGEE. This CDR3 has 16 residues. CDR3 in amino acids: CASSPRVAGRTDTQYF.

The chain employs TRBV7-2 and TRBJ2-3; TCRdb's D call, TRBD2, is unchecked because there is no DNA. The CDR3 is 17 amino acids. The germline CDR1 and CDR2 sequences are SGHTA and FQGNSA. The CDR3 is CASSLAFGGRAEDTQYF. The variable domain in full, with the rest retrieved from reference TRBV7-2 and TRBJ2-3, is GAGVSQSPSNKVTEKGKDVELRCDPISGHTALYWYRQSLGQGLEFLIYFQGNSAPDKSGLPSDRFSAERTGGSVSTLTIQRTQQEDSAVYLCASSLAFGGRAEDTQYFGPGTRLTVL.

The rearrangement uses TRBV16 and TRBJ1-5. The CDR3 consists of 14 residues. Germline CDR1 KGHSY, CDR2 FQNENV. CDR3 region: CASSQGTFYQPQHF.

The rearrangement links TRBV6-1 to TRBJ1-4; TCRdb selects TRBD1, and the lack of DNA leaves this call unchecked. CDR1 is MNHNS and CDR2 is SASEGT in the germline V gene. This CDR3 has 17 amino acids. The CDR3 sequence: CASSLKSRGATNEKLFF.

This chain's CDR3 is CASSLVGQNYGYTF. The V and J genes are TRBV5-4 and TRBJ1-2; the D call of TRBD1 rests on TCRdb alone, since no DNA is present to check it. CDR1 is SGHNT and CDR2 is YYREEE in the germline V gene (reference sequence). This CDR3 contains 14 residues.

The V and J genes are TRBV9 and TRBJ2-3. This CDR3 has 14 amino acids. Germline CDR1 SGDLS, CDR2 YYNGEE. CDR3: CASSVMSSTDTQYF.

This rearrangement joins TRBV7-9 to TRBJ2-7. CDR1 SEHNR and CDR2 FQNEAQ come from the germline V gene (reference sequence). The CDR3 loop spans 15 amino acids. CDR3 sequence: CASSLRVDAPYEQYF.

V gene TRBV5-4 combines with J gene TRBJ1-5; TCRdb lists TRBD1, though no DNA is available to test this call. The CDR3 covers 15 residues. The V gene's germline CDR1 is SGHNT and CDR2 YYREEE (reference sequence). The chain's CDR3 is CASSQGQNPHQPQHF.

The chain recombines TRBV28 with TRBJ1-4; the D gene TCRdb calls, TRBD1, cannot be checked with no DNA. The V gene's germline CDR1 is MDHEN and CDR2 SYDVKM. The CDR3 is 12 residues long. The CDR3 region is CASRTGQQKLFF.

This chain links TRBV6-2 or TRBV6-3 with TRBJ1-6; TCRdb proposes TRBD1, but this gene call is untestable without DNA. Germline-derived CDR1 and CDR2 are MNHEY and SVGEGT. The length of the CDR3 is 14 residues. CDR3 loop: CASSYRDSSSPLHF.

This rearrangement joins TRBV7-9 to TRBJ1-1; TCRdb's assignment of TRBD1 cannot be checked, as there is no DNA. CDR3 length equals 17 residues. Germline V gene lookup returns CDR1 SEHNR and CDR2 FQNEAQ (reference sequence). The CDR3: CASSFGPHRDMNTEAFF.

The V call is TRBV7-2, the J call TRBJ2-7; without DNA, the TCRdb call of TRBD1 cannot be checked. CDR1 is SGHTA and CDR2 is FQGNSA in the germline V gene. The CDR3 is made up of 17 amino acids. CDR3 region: CASSLTVATGFSYEQYF. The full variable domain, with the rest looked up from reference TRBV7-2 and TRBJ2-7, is GAGVSQSPSNKVTEKGKDVELRCDPISGHTALYWYRQSLGQGLEFLIYFQGNSAPDKSGLPSDRFSAERTGGSVSTLTIQRTQQEDSAVYLCASSLTVATGFSYEQYFGPGTRLTVT.

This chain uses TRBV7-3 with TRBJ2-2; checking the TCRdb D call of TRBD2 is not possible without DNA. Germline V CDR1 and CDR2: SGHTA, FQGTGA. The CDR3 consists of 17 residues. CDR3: CASSPTASGRDTGELFF.

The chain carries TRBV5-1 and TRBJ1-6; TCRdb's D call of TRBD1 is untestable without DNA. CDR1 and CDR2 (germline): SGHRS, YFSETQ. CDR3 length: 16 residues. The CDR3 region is CASSISGTGVNSPLHF.

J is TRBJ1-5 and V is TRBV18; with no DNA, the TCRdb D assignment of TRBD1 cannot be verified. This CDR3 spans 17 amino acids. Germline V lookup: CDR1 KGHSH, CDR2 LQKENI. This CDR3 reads CASSPLRSGESNQPQHF.

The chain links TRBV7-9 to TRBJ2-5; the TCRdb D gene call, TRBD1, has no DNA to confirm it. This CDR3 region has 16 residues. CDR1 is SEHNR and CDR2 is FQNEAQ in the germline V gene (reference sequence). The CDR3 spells CATTYGDSPFQETQYF.

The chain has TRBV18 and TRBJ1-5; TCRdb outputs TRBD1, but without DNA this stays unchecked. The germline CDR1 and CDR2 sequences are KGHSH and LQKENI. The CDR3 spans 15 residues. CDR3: CASSPLGDPNQPQHF.

The CDR3 here is CASSQGQASTDTQYF. The V gene is TRBV14, the J gene TRBJ2-3; TCRdb designates TRBD1, a call that cannot be tested without DNA. Per germline, CDR1 SGHDN and CDR2 FVKESK. The CDR3 totals 15 residues.

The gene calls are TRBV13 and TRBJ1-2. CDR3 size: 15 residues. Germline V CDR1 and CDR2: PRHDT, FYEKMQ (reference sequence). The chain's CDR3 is CASSSPVEGFFGYTF.

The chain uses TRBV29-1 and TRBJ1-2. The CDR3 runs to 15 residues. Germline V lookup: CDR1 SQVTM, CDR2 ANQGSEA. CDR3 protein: CSVEVIGPTYDGYTF.

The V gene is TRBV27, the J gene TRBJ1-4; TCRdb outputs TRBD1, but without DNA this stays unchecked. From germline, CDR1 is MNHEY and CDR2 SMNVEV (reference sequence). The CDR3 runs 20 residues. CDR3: CASSSPSRDGEEATNEKLFF.

The CDR3 loop reads CASSLEAGMNTEAFF. This sequence joins TRBV5-6 and TRBJ1-1. Per the germline V gene, CDR1 is SGHDT and CDR2 is YYEEEE. This CDR3 is 15 amino acids long.

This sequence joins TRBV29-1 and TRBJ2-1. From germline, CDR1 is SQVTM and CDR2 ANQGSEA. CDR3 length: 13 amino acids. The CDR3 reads CSVRQSSYNEQFF.

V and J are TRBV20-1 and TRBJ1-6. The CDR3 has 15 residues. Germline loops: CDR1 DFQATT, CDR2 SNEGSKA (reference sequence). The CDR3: CSARVEAPYNSPLHF.

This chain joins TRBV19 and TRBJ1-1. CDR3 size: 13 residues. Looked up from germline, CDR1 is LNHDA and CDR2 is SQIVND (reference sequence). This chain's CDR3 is CASRLQVNTEAFF.

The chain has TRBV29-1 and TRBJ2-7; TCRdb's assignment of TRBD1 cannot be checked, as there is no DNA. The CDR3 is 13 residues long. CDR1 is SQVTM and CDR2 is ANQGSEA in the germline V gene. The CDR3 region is CSVEGPAPYEQYF.

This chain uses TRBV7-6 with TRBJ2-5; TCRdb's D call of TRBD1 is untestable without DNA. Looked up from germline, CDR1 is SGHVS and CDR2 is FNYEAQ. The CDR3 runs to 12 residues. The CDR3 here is CASSSPAKTQYF.

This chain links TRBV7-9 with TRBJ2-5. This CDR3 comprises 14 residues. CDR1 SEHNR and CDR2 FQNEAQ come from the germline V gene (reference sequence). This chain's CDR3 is CASSYQTAQETQYF.

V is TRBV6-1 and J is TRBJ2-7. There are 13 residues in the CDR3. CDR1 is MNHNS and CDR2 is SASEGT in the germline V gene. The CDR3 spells CASALGTSYEQYF.